These T cell receptor beta chains were read from a single sample in a study of blood T cell repertoires in COVID-19. This table comes from immunoSEQ multiplex PCR, and its TCRdb copy is limited to in-frame clones, with some not included. There are approximately 450,000 clones in the sample; about 85% occur only once, and nearly 2% lies in the top ten. Source material: PBMCs or T cells enriched from blood (not recorded which). These receptor sequences come from a woman between 18 and 29 years old with acute COVID-19. Each CDR3 is given with its conserved first and last residue. Each record gives: J gene, V gene, clone size, D gene, CDR3 DNA, CDR3 protein. The D gene is left open where the match is weak. The size of a clone is reported for some rows only, either as once, few or many, or as a class for expanded clones.

TRBJ1-2 TRBV21-1 NA NA TGTGCCACAATAGAGGGCACCTTC CATIEGTF
TRBJ1-5 TRBV3-1/TRBV3-2 NA NA TGTGCCAGCAGCCAAGGCAACGGGGGGAATCAGCCCCAGCATTTT CASSQGNGGNQPQHF
TRBJ2-5 TRBV7-9 NA NA TGTGCCAGCAGCTTAGTCGTGGGGGCAGAGACCCAGTACTTC CASSLVVGAETQYF
TRBJ1-2 TRBV2 NA TRBD1 TGTGCCAGCTTAAAGGGGGCGTGGGGCTACACCTTC CASLKGAWGYTF
TRBJ1-5 TRBV6-5 once NA TGTGCCAGCAGTTACCCGGACAGATTCAATCAGCCCCAGCATTTT CASSYPDRFNQPQHF
TRBJ2-3 TRBV11-2 NA TRBD2 TGTGCCAGCGAACTACTACTAGCGGGGATGCCAGATACGCAGTATTTT CASELLLAGMPDTQYF
TRBJ2-7 TRBV5-1 NA TRBD2 TGCGCCAGCAGCTTGGGACTAGCGGGGAGCCACGAGCAGTACTTC CASSLGLAGSHEQYF
TRBJ1-5 TRBV28 NA TRBD1 TGTGCCAGCAACCGCGGGACAGGGCTCAATCAGCCCCAGCATTTT CASNRGTGLNQPQHF
TRBJ2-7 TRBV10-1 NA TRBD1 TGCGCCAGCAGTGAGAGATTTGGCAGGGGGCTTTGGGAGCAGTACTTC CASSERFGRGLWEQYF
TRBJ2-1 TRBV6-5 NA TRBD2 TGTGCCAGCAGTTCGCTCGGGACTAGCAAGAATGAGCAGTTCTTC CASSSLGTSKNEQFF
TRBJ1-6 TRBV5-5 NA NA TGTGCCAGCAGCTCCCGGGGAGAACATTCACCCCTCCACTTT CASSSRGEHSPLHF
TRBJ2-2 TRBV7-2 NA NA TGTGCCAGCAGCTTAGGTGGGACTTTGAACACCGGGGAGCTGTTTTTT CASSLGGTLNTGELFF
TRBJ2-3 TRBV6-4 NA NA TGTGCCAGCAGTGACCGGGGAGGATTCGGCACAGATACGCAGTATTTT CASSDRGGFGTDTQYF
TRBJ1-4 TRBV5-4 NA NA TGTGCCAGTTCCAACAGGGTGGTAGCAACTAATGAAAAACTGTTTTTT CASSNRVVATNEKLFF
TRBJ2-3 TRBV9 NA TRBD1 TGTGCCAGCAGCGTACAACTTAACCTAACGGGACAGGGCTTGGCAGATACGCAGTATTTT CASSVQLNLTGQGLADTQYF
TRBJ2-1 TRBV15 few TRBD2 TGTGCCACCAGCAGAGCCAGTCAACTAGCGGGAGTGGGAAATGAGCAGTTCTTC CATSRASQLAGVGNEQFF
TRBJ1-3 TRBV9 NA NA TGTGCCAGCAGCAGAGGCGGCATGGCTGGAAACACCATATATTTT CASSRGGMAGNTIYF
TRBJ2-3 TRBV6-6 NA TRBD2 TGTGCCAGCTCCGGGACTAGCGGGCACACAGATACGCAGTATTTT CASSGTSGHTDTQYF
TRBJ2-2 TRBV28 NA NA TGTGCCAGCAGTCCTAGGGGAACGAACACCGGGGAGCTGTTTTTT CASSPRGTNTGELFF
TRBJ2-5 TRBV6-5 NA NA TGTGCCAGCAGTTACACAGGGAGCGAGACCCAGTACTTC CASSYTGSETQYF
TRBJ2-1 TRBV28 NA NA TGTGCCAGCAGTTTGGGCGATGGGCTGAATGAGCAGTTCTTC CASSLGDGLNEQFF
TRBJ2-5 TRBV10-3 NA NA TGTGCCATCAGTGAGAACGGGAACCAAGAGACCCAGTACTTC CAISENGNQETQYF
TRBJ2-2 TRBV19 NA TRBD2 TGTGCCAGTAGTAGGGGGGGCACCGGGGAGCTGTTTTTT CASSRGGTGELFF